The rows below give T cell receptor beta chains drawn from one sample of a study of early T cells in non-severe SARS-CoV-2 infection. TCRdb ran MiXCR on the 5' RACE reads and lists one entry per CDR3 protein. Among over 100,000 distinct CDR3 sequences listed, roughly 13% were seen once. The sample taken for sequencing was whole blood. Receptors were obtained from an adult who was a healthcare worker with PCR-confirmed SARS-CoV-2 infection or an uninfected control (not recorded which). Each CDR3 is given with its conserved first and last residue. The D gene is left open where the match is weak. Only some rows state a clone size, as once, few, many or a class for expanded clones.

>TRBJ2-7|.|medium-sized|TRBV7-3
CASSLRTASYEQYF
TGTGCCAGCAGCTTAAGGACAGCCTCCTACGAGCAGTACTTC
>TRBJ2-1|.|many|TRBV11-3
CASSSLSGPEQFF
TGTGCCAGCAGCTCCCTGAGCGGTCCTGAGCAGTTCTTC
>TRBJ2-7|.|.|TRBV20-1
CSARWQGAYEQYF
TGCAGTGCTAGATGGCAGGGCGCCTACGAGCAGTACTTC
>TRBJ2-6|.|many|TRBV4-1
CASSQDLGSGANVLTF
TGCGCCAGCAGCCAAGATCTGGGCTCTGGGGCCAACGTCCTGACTTTC
>TRBJ2-2|.|many|TRBV6-2/TRBV6-3
CASTQLERFGELFF
TGTGCCAGCACTCAACTAGAACGGTTTGGGGAGCTGTTTTTT
>TRBJ1-2|.|.|TRBV7-8
CASSRTGSGVDGYTF
TGTGCCAGCAGTCGAACTGGCTCAGGGGTTGATGGCTACACCTTC
>TRBJ2-1|.|many|TRBV7-2
CASSSGHPNEQFF
TGTGCCAGCAGCTCGGGACACCCCAATGAGCAGTTCTTC
>TRBJ2-7|.|.|TRBV20-1
CSARRSKTVYEQYF
TGCAGTGCTAGGCGATCCAAAACTGTCTACGAGCAGTACTTC
>TRBJ2-1|.|many|TRBV5-1
CASSLASGSYNEQFF
TGCGCCAGCAGCTTGGCGTCGGGATCCTACAATGAGCAGTTCTTC
>TRBJ2-3|.|many|TRBV7-6
CASSSRRPDTQYF
TGTGCCAGCAGCTCCCGACGGCCAGATACGCAGTATTTT
>TRBJ1-4|.|.|TRBV3-1
CASSQLRDNEKLFF
TGTGCCAGCAGCCAGTTGCGAGATAATGAAAAACTGTTTTTT
>TRBJ1-2|.|many|TRBV20-1
CSASISDYGYTF
TGCAGTGCTAGCATTTCTGACTATGGCTACACCTTC
>TRBJ2-7|.|few|TRBV28
CASSFRSGIENLAYGNEQYF
TGTGCCAGCAGTTTTAGATCGGGTATCGAAAATCTAGCGTACGGCAACGAGCAGTACTTC
>TRBJ1-5|.|many|TRBV12-3/TRBV12-4
CASSLTRSQPQHF
TGTGCCAGCAGTTTAACCCGAAGTCAGCCCCAGCATTTT
>TRBJ2-1|.|few|TRBV7-8
CASSPRLEGEQFF
TGTGCCAGCAGCCCGAGACTAGAGGGGGAGCAGTTCTTC
>TRBJ1-1|.|.|TRBV12-3/TRBV12-4
CASRLGSPTEAFF
TGTGCCAGCAGACTTGGATCGCCCACTGAAGCTTTCTTT
>TRBJ2-1|.|few|TRBV11-2
CASSITDWEQSSYNEQFF
TGTGCCAGCAGCATCACGGACTGGGAACAGAGCTCCTACAATGAGCAGTTCTTC
>TRBJ2-5|.|.|TRBV6-5
CASSPDGAGETQYF
TGTGCCAGCAGCCCGGACGGCGCTGGGGAGACCCAGTACTTC
>TRBJ2-1|TRBD1|many|TRBV18
CASSPPTGGIYNEQFF
TGTGCCAGCTCACCACCGACAGGGGGTATATACAATGAGCAGTTCTTC
>TRBJ1-4|TRBD1|.|TRBV19
CASGDSRNEKLFF
TGTGCCAGCGGGGACAGTCGAAATGAAAAACTGTTTTTT
>TRBJ2-3|.|.|TRBV7-8
CASSLSDLGLTDTQYF
TGTGCCAGCAGCTTATCCGATTTAGGCCTCACAGATACGCAGTATTTT
>TRBJ1-1|.|many|TRBV6-2/TRBV6-3
CASSDGLITEAFF
TGTGCCAGCAGTGACGGACTGATTACTGAAGCTTTCTTT
>TRBJ1-6|.|.|TRBV4-3
CASSRIKGVSPLHF
TGCGCCAGCAGCCGTATAAAGGGGGTTTCACCCCTCCACTTT
>TRBJ1-1|.|once|TRBV6-5
CASIRRGANTEAFF
TGTGCCAGCATAAGGCGGGGGGCTAACACTGAAGCTTTCTTT
>TRBJ1-6|.|.|TRBV7-9
CASSLVGGVAYNSPLHF
TGTGCCAGCAGCTTAGTGGGGGGAGTAGCCTATAATTCACCCCTCCACTTT
>TRBJ2-7|TRBD2|many|TRBV6-5
CASSSPGGLAGGADYEQYF
TGTGCCAGCAGTTCCCCAGGGGGACTAGCGGGAGGCGCAGACTACGAGCAGTACTTC
>TRBJ2-1|TRBD2|.|TRBV7-7
CASSPQLAGDEQFF
TGTGCCAGCAGCCCCCAACTAGCGGGAGACGAGCAGTTCTTC
>TRBJ2-3|TRBD2|few|TRBV20-1
CSARVAGGTDTQYF
TGCAGTGCTAGAGTAGCGGGAGGTACAGATACGCAGTATTTT
>TRBJ2-3|.|few|TRBV28
CASSPITAYSDTQYF
TGTGCCAGCAGTCCAATAACAGCTTACAGCGATACGCAGTATTTT
>TRBJ1-2|TRBD1|many|TRBV5-1
CASSLEQGKYGYTF
TGCGCCAGCAGCTTGGAACAGGGGAAGTATGGCTACACCTTC
>TRBJ2-3|.|many|TRBV29-1
CSVSDGDTQYF
TGCAGCGTTTCGGATGGAGATACGCAGTATTTT
>TRBJ1-1|.|.|TRBV9
CASSGGSAEAFF
TGTGCCAGCAGCGGGGGGTCAGCTGAAGCTTTCTTT
>TRBJ2-7|TRBD1|few|TRBV29-1
CSVEIRDRTPLRYEQYF
TGCAGCGTTGAGATCCGGGACAGAACGCCCCTTAGGTACGAGCAGTACTTC
>TRBJ2-3|.|.|TRBV20-1
CSARVGPSTDTQYF
TGCAGTGCTAGAGTGGGGCCTAGCACAGATACGCAGTATTTT
>TRBJ1-5|.|.|TRBV6-1
CASSAVGDPNQPQHF
TGTGCCAGCAGTGCTGTGGGGGACCCCAATCAGCCCCAGCATTTT
>TRBJ2-1|.|many|TRBV6-5
CASSPVSSYNEQFF
TGTGCCAGCAGCCCTGTTAGCTCCTACAATGAGCAGTTCTTC
>TRBJ1-4|.|few|TRBV4-1
CASSQDYTSTNEKLFF
TGCGCCAGCAGCCAAGATTATACTTCGACTAATGAAAAACTGTTTTTT
>TRBJ2-3|.|.|TRBV7-9
CATGPHPDTQYF
TGTGCGACGGGCCCCCACCCAGATACGCAGTATTTT
>TRBJ2-1|.|.|TRBV29-1
CSLRTPGNEQFF
TGCAGCCTAAGGACCCCCGGCAATGAGCAGTTCTTC
>TRBJ2-1|.|many|TRBV5-6
CASSLQRDEQFF
TGTGCCAGCAGCTTGCAGAGGGATGAGCAGTTCTTC
>TRBJ1-6|.|many|TRBV27
CASSSRYSPLHF
TGTGCCAGCAGTTCCCGTTATTCACCCCTCCACTTT
>TRBJ2-3|.|.|TRBV28
CASRVGPDTQYF
TGTGCCAGCAGAGTTGGTCCAGATACGCAGTATTTT